Below are 14 T cell receptor beta chains sequenced from a single sample in a study of OX40 agonist ivuxolimab in advanced cancers. Generated by immunoSEQ multiplex PCR, the TCRdb table keeps only in-frame clones and is missing some. The data contain some 35,000 clones, approximately 80% of them singletons. Sequenced here: CD4+ or CD8+ T cells sorted from blood, sampled in a trial of the OX40 agonist ivuxolimab. The receptors come from an adult with an advanced solid tumor such as melanoma, head and neck, liver or kidney cancer.

V gene TRBV6-5 combines with J gene TRBJ2-1, with unresolved D. CDR3 size: 13 residues. Germline V gene lookup returns CDR1 MNHEY and CDR2 SVGAGI. Trimming took 5 bases from V and 10 from J, leaving 15 bases between them. This chain's CDR3 is CASSRTSKDEQFF. For the CDR3, the DNA is TGTGCCAGCAGTAGGACCTCGAAGGACGAGCAGTTCTTC.

The genes are TRBV5-1 and TRBJ1-1, with a tentative D call TRBD1 (5 bases). With 3 bases removed from V and 5 bases from J, the gap between germline ends came to 17 bases. The CDR3 loop spans 15 amino acids. The germline V gene has CDR1 SGHRS and CDR2 YFSETQ. The CDR3 bases are TGCGCCAGCAGCTCGGGGGACGCTCGAGGGACTGAAGCTTTCTTT. It translates to CASSSGDARGTEAFF.

The gene calls are TRBV6-1 and TRBJ2-7; a weak D match, TRBD2 (5 bases). This CDR3 has 13 residues. V was trimmed by 6 bases and J by 2 bases, leaving 11 bases between them. Looked up from germline, CDR1 is MNHNS and CDR2 is SASEGT. CDR3 sequence reads: CASRGPEAYEQYF. The DNA of the CDR3 is TGTGCCAGCAGGGGTCCGGAGGCCTACGAGCAGTACTTC.

In this sample, this clone turned up once. As DNA, the CDR3 is TGTGCCAGTAGTCCCTCAGCGGGGGGTTTATACGAGCAGTACTTC. Encoded protein: CASSPSAGGLYEQYF. This chain links TRBV19 with TRBJ2-7; 9 bases fit TRBD2. In germline, CDR1 is LNHDA, CDR2 SQIVND (reference sequence). The CDR3 length is 15 residues. J gave up 4 bases and V 5 bases, and 9 bases lay outside the gene matches.

This clone has just one count. This rearrangement joins TRBV7-3 to TRBJ2-3, with 10 nucleotides matching TRBD2. The CDR3 contains 15 residues. Unmatched junction bases numbered 9, after V lost 5 bases and J lost 7 bases. Looked up from germline, CDR1 is SGHTA and CDR2 is FQGTGA. The DNA of the CDR3 is TGTGCCAGCAGCCTTACTAGCGGGGCCGGGAATACGCAGTATTTT. Translating it yields CASSLTSGAGNTQYF.

This clone appeared a few times. The V and J genes are TRBV28 and TRBJ1-5; D remains unclear. Trimming shortened V by 3 bases and J by 2 bases, and 8 bases separated the two germline ends. Germline-derived CDR1 and CDR2 are MDHEN and SYDVKM. The CDR3 loop spans 14 amino acids. CDR3 residues: CASSLIRGNQPQHF. CDR3 coding DNA: TGTGCCAGCAGTTTGATTAGGGGCAATCAGCCCCAGCATTTT.

V gene TRBV5-1 combines with J gene TRBJ2-3; either TRBD1 or TRBD2 may supply D (5 bases each). The germline V and J ends were trimmed by 0 bases and 6 bases, with 11 bases remaining between them. Germline CDR1 SGHRS, CDR2 YFSETQ. The CDR3 runs 14 residues. For the CDR3, the DNA is TGCGCCAGCAGCTTGGCGGCAGGGAGCGATACGCAGTATTTT. Its translation: CASSLAAGSDTQYF. The whole variable domain, filled in from reference TRBV5-1 and TRBJ2-3, reads KAGVTQTPRYLIKTRGQQVTLSCSPISGHRSVSWYQQTPGQGLQFLFEYFSETQRNKGNFPGRFSGRQFSNSRSEMNVSTLELGDSALYLCASSLAAGSDTQYFGPGTRLTVL.

The CDR3 DNA reads as TGTGCCAGCAGTGTTACGGGGGGAGGAGAGACCCAGTACTTC. Translated, it gives CASSVTGGGETQYF. The chain is built from TRBV6-1 and TRBJ2-5, with 7 bases lining up with TRBD2. The junction had 6 bases not matched to a gene; V was cut back by 4 bases and J by 4 bases. The germline V gene has CDR1 MNHNS and CDR2 SASEGT. The CDR3 extends over 14 amino acids.

The rearrangement links TRBV30 to TRBJ2-7; TRBD1 matches 9 bases. The J segment lost 4 bases and the V segment lost 7 bases, leaving 8 bases of the junction unmatched. Germline CDR1 and CDR2: GTSNPN and SVGIG (reference sequence). This CDR3 is 13 amino acids long. In nucleotides, the CDR3 is TGTGCCTCCGGGACAGGGATGCTGTACGAGCAGTACTTC. Translating gives CASGTGMLYEQYF. Together with reference TRBV30 and TRBJ2-7, the CDR3 gives the full variable domain: SQTIHQWPATLVQPVGSPLSLECTVEGTSNPNLYWYRQAAGRGLQLLFYSVGIGQISSEVPQNLSASRPQDRQFILSSKKLLLSDSGFYLCASGTGMLYEQYFGPGTRLTVT.

V gene TRBV4-1 combines with J gene TRBJ1-1; no firm D call. This CDR3 is built from 13 residues. Trimming removed 0 bases from V and 1 base from J, with 3 bases in between. Germline V gene data show CDR1 as MGHRA and CDR2 as YSYEKL. CDR3 DNA sequence: TGCGCCAGCAGCCAAGATTCGAACACTGAAGCTTTCTTT. Translated: CASSQDSNTEAFF.

The J gene is TRBJ2-1, the V gene TRBV19; 8 nucleotides line up with TRBD1. V lost 5 bases, J lost 6 bases, and 12 bases stayed unmatched. The CDR3 has 16 residues. Germline CDR1 LNHDA, CDR2 SQIVND (reference sequence). The CDR3 reads CASSADREVGRNEQFF. Here the CDR3 DNA reads TGTGCCAGTAGTGCGGACAGGGAAGTCGGGCGCAATGAGCAGTTCTTC.

This rearrangement joins TRBV5-4 to TRBJ2-5, with 9 bases matching TRBD1. V dropped 0 bases and J dropped 4; count of bases not matched to a gene: 1. The CDR3 is 14 residues long. The germline V gene has CDR1 SGHNT and CDR2 YYREEE (reference sequence). In DNA form, the CDR3 reads TGTGCCAGCAGCTTGGGGGACAGGGCAGAGACCCAGTACTTC. It yields the protein CASSLGDRAETQYF.

The CDR3 is CASSPQRGYNEQFF. CDR3 nucleotide sequence: TGTGCCAGCTCACCACAGCGGGGGTACAATGAGCAGTTCTTC. V and J are TRBV18 and TRBJ2-1; TRBD2 matches at 8 bases. Germline V gives CDR1 KGHSH, CDR2 LQKENI. This CDR3 has 14 amino acids. After removal of 1 base from V and 4 bases from J, the junction contained 0 bases not matched to a gene.

The chain is built from TRBV4-1 and TRBJ2-4, with a weak D call TRBD2 (5 bases). This CDR3 is 17 amino acids long. Germline V gene lookup returns CDR1 MGHRA and CDR2 YSYEKL. Trimming pared 0 bases from V and 0 bases from J, leaving 12 bases between. CDR3 region: CASSQDRGSLAKNIQYF. CDR3 nucleotides: TGCGCCAGCAGCCAAGATAGAGGGTCACTAGCCAAAAACATTCAGTACTTC.